A single sample gave rise to the 8 T cell receptor beta chains below, sequenced in a study of T cell changes during pregnancy in multiple sclerosis. Libraries were prepared by immunoSEQ multiplex PCR; TCRdb keeps only in-frame clonotypes and omits some of them. Here the sample spans some 37,000 clones, approximately 88% being singletons. Here the sequenced sample was CD4+ T cells from peripheral blood mononuclear cells, taken before pregnancy. Every receptor here comes from a female donor with multiple sclerosis, enrolled in a pregnancy study.

This clone has just one count. The rearrangement uses TRBV4-3 and TRBJ2-7; 10 bases are a match to TRBD1. Germline values: CDR1 LGHNA, CDR2 YSLEER. J was trimmed by 5 bases and V by 1 base; bases with no gene match: 2. This CDR3 is 14 amino acids long. CDR3 amino acids: CASSQGQGADEQYF. Written as DNA, the CDR3 is TGCGCCAGCAGCCAAGGACAGGGGGCAGACGAGCAGTACTTC.

V gene TRBV19 combines with J gene TRBJ1-1; weak D call: TRBD1 (5 bases). The CDR3 consists of 13 residues. From germline, CDR1 is LNHDA and CDR2 SQIVND (reference sequence). The germline V and J ends were trimmed by 4 bases and 4 bases, with 10 bases remaining between them. The CDR3 coding sequence is TGTGCCAGTAGTAACACAGGAACCACTGAAGCTTTCTTT. It is translated as CASSNTGTTEAFF. The full variable domain, in which reference TRBV19 and TRBJ1-1 provide the parts outside the CDR3, is DGGITQSPKYLFRKEGQNVTLSCEQNLNHDAMYWYRQDPGQGLRLIYYSQIVNDFQKGDIAEGYSVSREKKESFPLTVTSAQKNPTAFYLCASSNTGTTEAFFGQGTRLTVV.

This chain links TRBV19 with TRBJ1-1, with D perhaps matching TRBD1 (5 bases). The germline gives CDR1 LNHDA, CDR2 SQIVND (reference sequence). Trimming stripped 3 bases from V and 5 bases from J, with 10 bases between. The CDR3 extends over 13 amino acids. CDR3 sequence reads: CASSMGGLTEAFF. CDR3 DNA sequence: TGTGCCAGTAGTATGGGGGGGTTAACTGAAGCTTTCTTT.

V usage is TRBV7-9 and J usage is TRBJ1-1; 9 bases match TRBD1. The CDR3 extends over 14 amino acids. Trimming removed 5 bases from V and 5 bases from J; junction bases left unmatched: 6. From germline, CDR1 is SEHNR and CDR2 FQNEAQ (reference sequence). CDR3 DNA: TGTGCCAGCAGCCAACCAGGACAGGGGACTGAAGCTTTCTTT. Its protein is CASSQPGQGTEAFF.

The CDR3 DNA reads as TGTGCCAGCAGTTTACCACTCGGACAGGGAAACACCATATATTTT. Translation: CASSLPLGQGNTIYF. This rearrangement joins TRBV28 to TRBJ1-3; tentatively, D is TRBD1 (6 bases). Trimming left V 2 bases short and J 4 bases short, with 12 bases between. This CDR3 has 15 residues. The V gene's germline CDR1 is MDHEN and CDR2 SYDVKM.

The V and J genes are TRBV7-3 and TRBJ2-3, with 14 positions matching TRBD2. The germline gives CDR1 SGHTA, CDR2 FQGTGA. The CDR3 consists of 16 residues. V lost 5 bases, J lost 1 base, and 2 bases stayed unmatched. CDR3 amino acids: CASSQGLAGGTDTQYF. For the CDR3, the DNA is TGTGCCAGCAGCCAGGGACTAGCGGGAGGCACAGATACGCAGTATTTT.

The chain has TRBV6-6 and TRBJ1-5; tentative D call: TRBD1 (5 bases). Trimming shortened V by 6 bases and J by 5 bases, and 8 bases separated the two germline ends. Germline CDR1 is MNHNY and CDR2 is SVGAGI (reference sequence). The CDR3 is 12 amino acids. The CDR3 DNA reads as TGTGCCAGCAGAGACAGAGATCAGCCCCAGCATTTT. The encoded protein is CASRDRDQPQHF.

The chain has TRBV4-2 and TRBJ2-7, with D tentatively TRBD1 (5 bases). CDR1 and CDR2 (germline): LGHNA, YNFKEQ. V was trimmed by 0 bases and J by 9 bases, leaving 18 bases between them. The CDR3 extends over 15 amino acids. CDR3 region: CASSQEDTPLGRQYF. The CDR3 DNA follows: TGTGCCAGCAGCCAAGAGGACACCCCCCTTGGACGGCAGTACTTC.